The present T cell receptor beta chain was sequenced within a study of cytomegalovirus exposure and HLA in healthy donors. This clone was observed a handful of times. Its specificity is not known. The ends lost 8 bases at V and 5 bases at J; junction bases unmatched: 5. Germline V lookup: CDR1 WSHSY, CDR2 SAAADI. The CDR3 totals 13 residues. The PCR had 60 Vbeta and 13 Jbeta primers. TCRdb's copy holds only in-frame clones and misses some; the assay was immunoSEQ multiplex PCR. The sample holds roughly 200,000 clones, roughly 9.5% seen once. Study-level points and caveats: It was about 150 TCR beta chains that were listed as cytomegalovirus-associated.

The TCR originated in a woman in her twenties or thirties in good health and CMV-seropositive. Sequencing input: PBMCs. The chain couples TRBV10-2 to TRBJ1-3, with 8 bases that match TRBD1. The CDR3, as DNA: TGCGCCAGCGAGGGACAGGCAAGAAACACCATATATTTT. Encoded protein: CASEGQARNTIYF.